A single sample is the source of the 17 T cell receptor beta chains below, sequenced in a study of blood T cell dynamics during melanoma immunotherapy. Time point defined: pre-treatment baseline. Only in-frame clones appear in the TCRdb table, and some are missing; sequencing was by immunoSEQ multiplex PCR. The table includes 7,000 or so clones, over 60% detected once. The material sequenced was blood, taken from a patient treated with checkpoint blockade. These receptors came from a human donor with melanoma.

This sequence joins TRBV27 and TRBJ1-2; possibly TRBD1 for D (5 bases). The CDR3 totals 13 residues. Trimming left V 4 bases short and J 7 bases short, with 13 bases between. CDR1 is MNHEY, CDR2 SMNVEV, per germline (reference sequence). CDR3 nucleotide sequence: TGTGCCAGCAGTTCGTCCACAACAGGTGGCTACACCTTC. This sequence encodes CASSSSTTGGYTF.

The chain employs TRBV6-6 and TRBJ2-2, with TRBD2 identical over 8 bases. The CDR3 covers 15 residues. Germline CDR1 and CDR2: MNHNY and SVGAGI (reference sequence). Losses at the gene ends were 10 bases for V and 7 bases for J; bases not matched to a gene: 14. The CDR3 is CATTPPSGGGGELFF. The CDR3 nucleotides read TGTGCCACCACCCCCCCCAGCGGGGGTGGCGGGGAGCTGTTTTTT.

The CDR3 DNA reads TGTGCCAGCAGCTCGCAGGGGGAAATAACCGGGGAGCTGTTTTTT. Amino acid sequence: CASSSQGEITGELFF. This rearrangement joins TRBV7-9 to TRBJ2-2; 7 nucleotides agree with TRBD1. The CDR3 spans 15 residues. Per germline, CDR1 SEHNR and CDR2 FQNEAQ (reference sequence). With 4 bases clipped from V and 5 bases from J, the junction kept 7 bases outside the gene matches.

This clone has only a few counts. This chain joins TRBV7-9 and TRBJ2-3, with 7 bases matching TRBD1. The CDR3 loop spans 16 amino acids. The germline gives CDR1 SEHNR, CDR2 FQNEAQ (reference sequence). With V trimmed by 4 bases and J by 1 base, 8 bases remained unmatched. The CDR3 region has the DNA TGTGCCAGCAGCTCCCTTAACAGGGGACGCACAGATACGCAGTATTTT. As protein: CASSSLNRGRTDTQYF.

The rearrangement joins TRBV7-6 to TRBJ2-3; 12 nucleotides agree with TRBD2. Looked up from germline, CDR1 is SGHVS and CDR2 is FNYEAQ. This CDR3 contains 16 residues. After removal of 1 base from V and 6 bases from J, the junction contained 5 bases not matched to a gene. The CDR3 sequence: CASSLELAGGIDTQYF. The CDR3, as DNA: TGTGCCAGCAGCTTAGAGCTAGCGGGAGGGATCGATACGCAGTATTTT.

Written as DNA, the CDR3 is TGCAGCGTTGAGGTGCCGGGACATTTGAACACTGAAGCTTTCTTT. Translation gives CSVEVPGHLNTEAFF. The V call is TRBV29-1, the J call TRBJ1-1; tentative D call: TRBD1 (6 bases). Trimming took off 3 bases at V and 0 bases at J, with 14 bases between the two ends. CDR3 length: 15 residues. The germline V gene encodes CDR1 SQVTM and CDR2 ANQGSEA.

This chain joins TRBV2 and TRBJ2-5; the D gene is possibly TRBD1 (5 bases). The V end lost 8 bases, the J end lost 0 bases, and 13 bases lay between the germline ends. The germline gives CDR1 SNHLY, CDR2 FYNNEI. This CDR3 spans 14 amino acids. The CDR3 bases are TGTGCCAGCCGACCAGACAGAAACCAAGAGACCCAGTACTTC. It encodes CASRPDRNQETQYF.

This clone was seen a single time. The chain employs TRBV18 and TRBJ2-5; 15 bases are a match to TRBD2. This CDR3 is built from 18 residues. Germline lookup yields CDR1 KGHSH and CDR2 LQKENI. V shed 3 bases and J 4 bases; nucleotides not matched to a gene: 9. CDR3 sequence (DNA): TGTGCCAGCTCACCCTCACTGGGACTAGCGGGAGGAGGAGAGACCCAGTACTTC. Translating it yields CASSPSLGLAGGGETQYF.

This clone was detected once. The V call is TRBV5-8, the J call TRBJ2-1, with 12 bases fitting TRBD2. The trim removed 0 bases at V and 6 bases at J, leaving 4 bases unmatched. The CDR3 runs to 16 residues. Germline assignment: CDR1 SGHTS and CDR2 YDEGEE. As DNA, the CDR3 is TGTGCCAGCAGCTTGGAACTAGCGGGGGGTAGCAATGAGCAGTTCTTC. Protein: CASSLELAGGSNEQFF.

The genes are TRBV28 and TRBJ1-2; D gene unclear. Trimming left V 2 bases short and J 3 bases short, with 10 bases between. Germline CDR1 and CDR2: MDHEN and SYDVKM. This CDR3 contains 14 residues. CDR3 loop: CASSLMGVDYGYTF. CDR3 bases: TGTGCCAGCAGTTTAATGGGTGTAGACTATGGCTACACCTTC.

The J gene is TRBJ1-2, the V gene TRBV19; 7 nucleotides agree with TRBD1. V shed 7 bases, J shed 4 bases, and the junction held 6 bases outside the gene matches. Germline CDR1 is LNHDA and CDR2 is SQIVND (reference sequence). The CDR3 spans 13 residues. The CDR3 region is CASNPGTAYGYTF. The DNA for the CDR3 is TGTGCCAGTAACCCCGGGACAGCCTATGGCTACACCTTC.

The rearrangement uses TRBV18 and TRBJ1-3; D is unresolved. This CDR3 comprises 14 residues. Deletions cut 3 bases from V and 3 bases from J, with 9 bases between. Germline CDR1 and CDR2: KGHSH and LQKENI. The CDR3 coding sequence is TGTGCCAGCTCACCGTACGGGAGTGGAAACACCATATATTTT. The encoded protein is CASSPYGSGNTIYF. Drawing the rest from reference TRBV18 and TRBJ1-3, the complete variable domain is NAGVMQNPRHLVRRRGQEARLRCSPMKGHSHVYWYRQLPEEGLKFMVYLQKENIIDESGMPKERFSAEFPKEGPSILRIQQVVRGDSAAYFCASSPYGSGNTIYFGEGSWLTVV.

This chain uses TRBV27 with TRBJ1-5; 9 bases fit TRBD1. The V gene end was trimmed by 5 bases and the J gene end by 7 bases; junction bases not matched to a gene: 12. This CDR3 has 16 amino acids. Germline CDR1 reads MNHEY; CDR2 reads SMNVEV (reference sequence). The CDR3 sequence is CASSPNPGQGRQPQHF. Here the CDR3 DNA reads TGTGCCAGCAGTCCAAACCCGGGACAGGGCCGGCAGCCCCAGCATTTT.

This clone showed up just a few times. This sequence joins TRBV7-9 and TRBJ1-6; D might be TRBD1 (6 bases). CDR1 and CDR2 (germline): SEHNR, FQNEAQ (reference sequence). Between the trimmed V and J ends, which lost 4 bases and 5 bases, there was a span of 12 bases. This CDR3 spans 15 amino acids. This chain's CDR3 is CASSSWTVDNSPLHF. The CDR3 DNA follows: TGTGCCAGCAGCTCGTGGACAGTGGATAATTCACCCCTCCACTTT. Based on the CDR3 plus reference TRBV7-9 and TRBJ1-6, the full variable domain is DTGVSQNPRHKITKRGQNVTFRCDPISEHNRLYWYRQTLGQGPEFLTYFQNEAQLEKSRLLSDRFSAERPKGSFSTLEIQRTEQGDSAMYLCASSSWTVDNSPLHFGNGTRLTVT.

V usage is TRBV7-3 and J usage is TRBJ2-1; D perhaps matches TRBD2 (6 bases). CDR1 and CDR2 from the germline V gene are SGHTA and FQGTGA. CDR3 size: 15 residues. Trimming left V 6 bases short and J 4 bases short, with 16 bases between. CDR3 amino acids: CASREGAGRYNEQFF. CDR3 sequence (DNA): TGTGCCAGCAGGGAAGGGGCGGGACGGTACAATGAGCAGTTCTTC.

The chain is built from TRBV7-9 and TRBJ2-3; D gene unclear. The V and J ends lost 4 bases and 4 bases respectively, with 9 bases between them. The germline CDR1 and CDR2 sequences are SEHNR and FQNEAQ (reference sequence). The CDR3 sequence is 13 residues long. This chain's CDR3 is CASSSKGADTQYF. The DNA for the CDR3 is TGTGCCAGCAGCTCAAAGGGCGCAGATACGCAGTATTTT. The full variable domain, rest sourced from reference TRBV7-9 and TRBJ2-3, is DTGVSQNPRHKITKRGQNVTFRCDPISEHNRLYWYRQTLGQGPEFLTYFQNEAQLEKSRLLSDRFSAERPKGSFSTLEIQRTEQGDSAMYLCASSSKGADTQYFGPGTRLTVL.

This clone occurred once. This chain joins TRBV19 and TRBJ1-1, with D unresolved. CDR1 LNHDA and CDR2 SQIVND come from the germline V gene (reference sequence). Trimming cost V 10 bases and J 1 base, with 13 bases left between them. The CDR3 extends over 13 amino acids. This CDR3 is CANAPVGNTEAFF. DNA for the CDR3: TGTGCCAACGCCCCGGTGGGGAACACTGAAGCTTTCTTT.